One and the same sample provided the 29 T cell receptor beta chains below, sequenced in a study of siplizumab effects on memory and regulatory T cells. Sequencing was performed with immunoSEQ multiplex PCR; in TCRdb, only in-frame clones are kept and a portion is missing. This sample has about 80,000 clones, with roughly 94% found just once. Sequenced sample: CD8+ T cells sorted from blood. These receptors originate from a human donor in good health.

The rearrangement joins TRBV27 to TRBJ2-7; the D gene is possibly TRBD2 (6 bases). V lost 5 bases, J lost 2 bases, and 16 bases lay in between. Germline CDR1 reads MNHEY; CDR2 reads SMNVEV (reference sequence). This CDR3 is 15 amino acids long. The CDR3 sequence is CASSPGTGVPYEQYF. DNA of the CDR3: TGTGCCAGCAGTCCCGGGACGGGGGTCCCCTACGAGCAGTACTTC.

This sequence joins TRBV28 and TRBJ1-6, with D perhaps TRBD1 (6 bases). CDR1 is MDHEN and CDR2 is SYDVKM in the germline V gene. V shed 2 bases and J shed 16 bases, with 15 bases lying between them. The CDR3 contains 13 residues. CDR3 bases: TGTGCCAGCAGTTTACGATCTCGGGGGCCGCTCCACTTT. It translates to CASSLRSRGPLHF.

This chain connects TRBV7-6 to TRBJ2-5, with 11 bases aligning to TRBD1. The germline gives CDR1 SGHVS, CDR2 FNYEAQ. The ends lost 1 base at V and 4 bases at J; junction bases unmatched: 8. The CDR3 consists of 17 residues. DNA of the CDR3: TGTGCCAGCAGCTTAGGGAGGACAGGGGGCGTTAGAGAGACCCAGTACTTC. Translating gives CASSLGRTGGVRETQYF.

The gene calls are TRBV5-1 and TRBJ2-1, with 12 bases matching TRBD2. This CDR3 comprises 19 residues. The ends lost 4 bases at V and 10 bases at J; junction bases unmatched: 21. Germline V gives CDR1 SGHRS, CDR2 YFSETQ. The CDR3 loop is CASSRRMGRATSGRGEQFF. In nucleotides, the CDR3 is TGCGCCAGCAGCCGTCGAATGGGCCGAGCGACTAGCGGGAGAGGGGAGCAGTTCTTC. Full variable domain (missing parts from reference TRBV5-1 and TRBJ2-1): KAGVTQTPRYLIKTRGQQVTLSCSPISGHRSVSWYQQTPGQGLQFLFEYFSETQRNKGNFPGRFSGRQFSNSRSEMNVSTLELGDSALYLCASSRRMGRATSGRGEQFFGPGTRLTVL.

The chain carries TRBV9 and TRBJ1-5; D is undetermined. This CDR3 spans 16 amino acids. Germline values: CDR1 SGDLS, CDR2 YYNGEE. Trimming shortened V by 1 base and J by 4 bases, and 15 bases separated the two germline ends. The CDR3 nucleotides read TGTGCCAGCAGCGTATCCCCGGCAGTTGGTAATCAGCCCCAGCATTTT. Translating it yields CASSVSPAVGNQPQHF.

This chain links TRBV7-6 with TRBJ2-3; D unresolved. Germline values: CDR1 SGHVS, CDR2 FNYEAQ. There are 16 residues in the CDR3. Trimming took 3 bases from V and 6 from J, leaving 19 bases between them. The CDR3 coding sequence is TGTGCCAGCAGCTTTCGGTCGGCGGTGGTGGGGGATACGCAGTATTTT. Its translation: CASSFRSAVVGDTQYF.

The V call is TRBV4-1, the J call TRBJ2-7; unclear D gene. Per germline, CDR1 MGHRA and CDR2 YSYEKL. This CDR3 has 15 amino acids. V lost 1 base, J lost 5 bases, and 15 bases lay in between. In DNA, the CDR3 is TGCGCCAGCAGCCAAGTTAGGGTAGGTACGGACGAGCAGTACTTC. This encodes CASSQVRVGTDEQYF.

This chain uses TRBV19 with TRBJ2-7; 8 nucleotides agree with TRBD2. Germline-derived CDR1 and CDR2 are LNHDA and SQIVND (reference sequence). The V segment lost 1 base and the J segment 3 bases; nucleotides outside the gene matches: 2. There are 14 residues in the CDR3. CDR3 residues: CASSIGRGDYEQYF. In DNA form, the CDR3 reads TGTGCCAGTAGTATAGGGCGGGGGGACTACGAGCAGTACTTC.

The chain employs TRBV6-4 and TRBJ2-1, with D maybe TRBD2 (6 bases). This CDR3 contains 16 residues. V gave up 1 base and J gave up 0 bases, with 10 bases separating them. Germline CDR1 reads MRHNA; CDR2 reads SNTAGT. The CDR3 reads CASSDWAGSSYNEQFF. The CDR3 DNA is TGTGCCAGCAGTGACTGGGCGGGAAGCTCCTACAATGAGCAGTTCTTC.

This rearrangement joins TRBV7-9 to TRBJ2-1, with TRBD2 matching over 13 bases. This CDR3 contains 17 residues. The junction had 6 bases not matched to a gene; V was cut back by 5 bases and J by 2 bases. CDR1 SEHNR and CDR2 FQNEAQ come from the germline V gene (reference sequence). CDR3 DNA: TGTGCCAGCAGCACCCGGACTAGCGGGGGAGCCTACAATGAGCAGTTCTTC. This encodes CASSTRTSGGAYNEQFF.

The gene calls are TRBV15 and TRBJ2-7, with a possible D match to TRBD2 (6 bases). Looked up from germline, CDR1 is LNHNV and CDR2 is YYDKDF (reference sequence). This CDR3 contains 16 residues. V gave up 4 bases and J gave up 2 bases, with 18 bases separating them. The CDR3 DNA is TGTGCCACCAGCACCCCGAGTGGCGGGAAAACCTACGAGCAGTACTTC. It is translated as CATSTPSGGKTYEQYF.

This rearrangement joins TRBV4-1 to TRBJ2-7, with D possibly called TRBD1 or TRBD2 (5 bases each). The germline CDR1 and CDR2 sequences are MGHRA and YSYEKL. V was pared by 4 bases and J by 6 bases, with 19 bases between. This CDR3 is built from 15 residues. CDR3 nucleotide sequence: TGCGCCAGCAGCCGGATCCGGGACGGACGTGGCGAGCAGTACTTC. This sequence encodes CASSRIRDGRGEQYF.

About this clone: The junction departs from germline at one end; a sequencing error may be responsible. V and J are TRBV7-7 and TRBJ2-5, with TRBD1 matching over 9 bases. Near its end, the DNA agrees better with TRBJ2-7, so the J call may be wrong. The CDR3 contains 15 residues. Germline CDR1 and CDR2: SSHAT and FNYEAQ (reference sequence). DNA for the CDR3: TGTGCTAGCAGCTTAGGACAGGGGTCTTCCTACGAGCAGTACTTC. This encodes CASSLGQGSSYEQYF.

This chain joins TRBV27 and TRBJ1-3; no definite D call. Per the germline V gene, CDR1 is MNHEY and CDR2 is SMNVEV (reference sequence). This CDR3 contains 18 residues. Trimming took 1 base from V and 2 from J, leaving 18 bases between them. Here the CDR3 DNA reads TGTGCCAGCAGTTTATATAGGCCAGAACTACTTACTGGAAACACCATATATTTT. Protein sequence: CASSLYRPELLTGNTIYF.

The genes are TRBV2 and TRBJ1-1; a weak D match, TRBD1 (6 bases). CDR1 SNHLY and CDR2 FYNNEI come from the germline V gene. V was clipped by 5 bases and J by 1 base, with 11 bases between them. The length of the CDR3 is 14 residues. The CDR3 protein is CASSIRTANTEAFF. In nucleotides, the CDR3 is TGTGCCAGCAGTATAAGGACAGCGAACACTGAAGCTTTCTTT.

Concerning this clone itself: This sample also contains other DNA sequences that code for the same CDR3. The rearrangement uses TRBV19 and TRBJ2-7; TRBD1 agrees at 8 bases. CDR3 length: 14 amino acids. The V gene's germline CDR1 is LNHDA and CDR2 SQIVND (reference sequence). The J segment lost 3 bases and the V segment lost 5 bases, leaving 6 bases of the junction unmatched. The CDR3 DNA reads TGTGCCAGTAGTGCCGGACAGGGTGACTACGAGCAGTACTTC. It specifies CASSAGQGDYEQYF. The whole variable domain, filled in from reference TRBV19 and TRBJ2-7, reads DGGITQSPKYLFRKEGQNVTLSCEQNLNHDAMYWYRQDPGQGLRLIYYSQIVNDFQKGDIAEGYSVSREKKESFPLTVTSAQKNPTAFYLCASSAGQGDYEQYFGPGTRLTVT.

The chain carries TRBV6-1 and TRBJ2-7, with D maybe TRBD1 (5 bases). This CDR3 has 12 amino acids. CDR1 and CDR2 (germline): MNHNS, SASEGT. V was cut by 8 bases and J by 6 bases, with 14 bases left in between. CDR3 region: CASCQGVSEQYF. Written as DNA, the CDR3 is TGTGCCAGCTGCCAAGGGGTCTCCGAGCAGTACTTC.

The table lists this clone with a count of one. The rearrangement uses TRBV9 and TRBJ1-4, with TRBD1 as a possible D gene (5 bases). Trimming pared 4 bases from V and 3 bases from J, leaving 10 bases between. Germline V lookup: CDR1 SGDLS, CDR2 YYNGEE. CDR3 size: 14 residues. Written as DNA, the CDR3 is TGTGCCAGCAGCCCGGGACGGTCTAATGAAAAACTGTTTTTT. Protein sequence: CASSPGRSNEKLFF.

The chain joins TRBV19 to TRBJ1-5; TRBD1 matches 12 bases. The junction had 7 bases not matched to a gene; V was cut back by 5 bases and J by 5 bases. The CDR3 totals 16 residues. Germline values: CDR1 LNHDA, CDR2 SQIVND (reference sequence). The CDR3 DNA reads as TGTGCCAGTAGTGTGGGGGACAGGGGGCTATATCAGCCCCAGCATTTT. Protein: CASSVGDRGLYQPQHF.

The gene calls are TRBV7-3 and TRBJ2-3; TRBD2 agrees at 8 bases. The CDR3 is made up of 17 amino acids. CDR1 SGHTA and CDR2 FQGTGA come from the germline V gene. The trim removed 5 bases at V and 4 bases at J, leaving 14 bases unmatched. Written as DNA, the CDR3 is TGTGCCAGCAGCCCCAGGTTCCGGGAGGGCCCCGCAGATACGCAGTATTTT. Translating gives CASSPRFREGPADTQYF.

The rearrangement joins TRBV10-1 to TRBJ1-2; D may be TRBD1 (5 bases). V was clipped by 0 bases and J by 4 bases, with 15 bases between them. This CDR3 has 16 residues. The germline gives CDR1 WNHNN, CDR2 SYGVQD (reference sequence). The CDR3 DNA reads TGCGCCAGCAGTGAGTCACAGACAGTCCCGCTCTATGGCTACACCTTC. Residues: CASSESQTVPLYGYTF.

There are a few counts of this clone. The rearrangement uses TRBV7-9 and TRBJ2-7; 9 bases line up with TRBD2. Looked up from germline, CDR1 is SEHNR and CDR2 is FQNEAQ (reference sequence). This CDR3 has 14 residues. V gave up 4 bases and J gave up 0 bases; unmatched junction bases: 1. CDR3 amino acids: CASSYSGSSYEQYF. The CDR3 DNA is TGTGCCAGCAGCTATAGCGGGAGCTCCTACGAGCAGTACTTC.

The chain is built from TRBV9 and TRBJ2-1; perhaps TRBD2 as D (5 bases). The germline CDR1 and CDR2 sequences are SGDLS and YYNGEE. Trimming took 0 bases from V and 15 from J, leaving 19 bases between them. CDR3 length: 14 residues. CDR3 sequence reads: CASSVADALGSLFF. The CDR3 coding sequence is TGTGCCAGCAGCGTAGCTGATGCACTGGGGAGTCTGTTCTTC.

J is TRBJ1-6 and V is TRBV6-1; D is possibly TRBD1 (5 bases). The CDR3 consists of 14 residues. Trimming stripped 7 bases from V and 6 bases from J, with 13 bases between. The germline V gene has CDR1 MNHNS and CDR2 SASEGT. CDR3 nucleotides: TGTGCCAGCACCCGGGACGGAGGTAATTCACCCCTCCACTTT. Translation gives CASTRDGGNSPLHF.

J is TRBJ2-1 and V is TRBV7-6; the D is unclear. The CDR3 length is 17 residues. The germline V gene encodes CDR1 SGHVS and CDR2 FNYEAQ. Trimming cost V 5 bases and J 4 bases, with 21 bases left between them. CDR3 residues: CASSPGPTGSEYNEQFF. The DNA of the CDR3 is TGTGCCAGCAGCCCGGGCCCCACCGGGTCCGAGTACAATGAGCAGTTCTTC. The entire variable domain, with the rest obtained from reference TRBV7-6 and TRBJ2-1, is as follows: GAGVSQSPRYKVTKRGQDVALRCDPISGHVSLYWYRQALGQGPEFLTYFNYEAQQDKSGLPNDRFSAERPEGSISTLTIQRTEQRDSAMYRCASSPGPTGSEYNEQFFGPGTRLTVL.

The CDR3, as DNA: TGTGCCAGCAGCTTGGAAGCCAATGAGCAGTTCTTC. It is translated as CASSLEANEQFF. The chain combines TRBV5-4 with TRBJ2-1; D is uncertain. The germline gives CDR1 SGHNT, CDR2 YYREEE (reference sequence). Deletions cut 0 bases from V and 6 bases from J, with 4 bases between. The length of the CDR3 is 12 residues.

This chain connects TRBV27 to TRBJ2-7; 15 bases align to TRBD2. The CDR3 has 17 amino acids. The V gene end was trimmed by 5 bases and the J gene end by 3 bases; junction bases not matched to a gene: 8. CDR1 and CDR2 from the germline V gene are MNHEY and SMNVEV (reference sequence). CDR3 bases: TGTGCCAGCAGTCCCAGATGGACTAGCGGGAGGGACTACGAGCAGTACTTC. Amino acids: CASSPRWTSGRDYEQYF.

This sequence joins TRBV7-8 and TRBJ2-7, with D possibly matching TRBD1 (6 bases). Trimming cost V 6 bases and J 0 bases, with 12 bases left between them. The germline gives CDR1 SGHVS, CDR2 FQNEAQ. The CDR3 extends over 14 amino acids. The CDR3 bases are TGTGCCAGCAGGCGACAGGACTCCTCCTACGAGCAGTACTTC. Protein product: CASRRQDSSYEQYF.

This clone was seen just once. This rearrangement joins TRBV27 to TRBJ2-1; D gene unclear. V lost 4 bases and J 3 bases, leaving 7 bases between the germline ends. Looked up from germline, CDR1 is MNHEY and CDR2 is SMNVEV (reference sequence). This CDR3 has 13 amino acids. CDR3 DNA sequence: TGTGCCAGCAGTTGGCGGAACTACAATGAGCAGTTCTTC. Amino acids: CASSWRNYNEQFF.